What follows is one T cell receptor (beta chain) and its context. This sample is drawn from a study of blood T cell repertoires in COVID-19. Assay: immunoSEQ multiplex PCR; the TCRdb copy retains only in-frame clones and omits some. The sample consists of fewer than 250,000 clones, roughly 90% of them appearing once. This receptor was obtained from a woman between 18 and 29 years old who had recovered from COVID-19. Sequencing used PBMCs or T cells enriched from blood (not recorded which).

CDR3 DNA sequence: TGTGCCAGCAGCCTAGCGGGGGATCAGCCCCAGCATTTT. The encoded protein is CASSLAGDQPQHF. The chain carries TRBV12-3 or TRBV12-4 and TRBJ1-5; perhaps TRBD1 as D (5 bases). Trimming took off 6 bases at V and 5 bases at J, with 11 bases between the two ends. The CDR3 is 13 amino acids.